The source of this T cell receptor beta chain is a study of control samples from healthy donors and cancer patients. The length of the CDR3 is 13 residues. In germline, CDR1 is MNHEY, CDR2 SMNVEV (reference sequence). The method was immunoSEQ multiplex PCR; TCRdb's version includes in-frame clones alone and lacks a portion of them. The sample lists under 100,000 clones, over 90% seen once, with nearly 1.5% in the top ten. V gene TRBV27 combines with J gene TRBJ2-3; perhaps TRBD2 as D (7 bases). The sequencing sample was made of blood. The origin of this receptor is a woman aged 25 to 39 in good health. CDR3 DNA: TGTTGTGGGAGGGGGGCTTATGCAGATACGCAGTATTTT. The encoded protein is CCGRGAYADTQYF.